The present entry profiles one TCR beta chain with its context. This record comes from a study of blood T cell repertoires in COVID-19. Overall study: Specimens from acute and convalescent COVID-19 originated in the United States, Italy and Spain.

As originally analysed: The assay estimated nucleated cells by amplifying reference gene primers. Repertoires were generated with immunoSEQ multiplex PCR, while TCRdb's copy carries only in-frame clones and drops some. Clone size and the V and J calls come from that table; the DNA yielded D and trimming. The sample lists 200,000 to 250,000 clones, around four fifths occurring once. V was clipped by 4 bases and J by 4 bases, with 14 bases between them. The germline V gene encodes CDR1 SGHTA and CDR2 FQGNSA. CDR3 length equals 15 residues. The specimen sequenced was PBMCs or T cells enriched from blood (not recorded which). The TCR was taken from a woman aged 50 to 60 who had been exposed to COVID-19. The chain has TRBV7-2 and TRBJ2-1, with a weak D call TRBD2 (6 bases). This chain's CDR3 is CASSSEWAGYNEQFF. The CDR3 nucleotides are TGTGCCAGCAGCTCTGAGTGGGCGGGGTACAATGAGCAGTTCTTC. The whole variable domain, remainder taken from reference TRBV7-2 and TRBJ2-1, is GAGVSQSPSNKVTEKGKDVELRCDPISGHTALYWYRQSLGQGLEFLIYFQGNSAPDKSGLPSDRFSAERTGGSVSTLTIQRTQQEDSAVYLCASSSEWAGYNEQFFGPGTRLTVL.